Presented here are 7 T cell receptor beta chains from one specimen sequenced in a study of cytomegalovirus exposure and HLA in healthy donors. Primers for the PCR totalled 60 Vbeta and 13 Jbeta. Profiled with immunoSEQ multiplex PCR; TCRdb holds only in-frame clones, not every one. The data contain 140,000 to 150,000 clones, approximately 86% of them seen just once; the ten biggest clones take up around 0.54%. The specimen sequenced was PBMCs. These receptor sequences come from a woman aged 40 to 50 in good health and CMV-seronegative.

This chain links TRBV9 with TRBJ2-5, with TRBD2 matching 11 bases. Near its end, the DNA agrees better with TRBJ2-7, so the J call may be wrong. Germline CDR1 is SGDLS and CDR2 is YYNGEE. The CDR3 length is 16 residues. CDR3 in amino acids: CASSASLAGVPNEQYF. In DNA form, the CDR3 reads TGTGCCAGCAGCGCATCACTAGCGGGAGTACCTAACGAGCAGTACTTC.

The gene calls are TRBV7-9 and TRBJ1-1; a possible D gene is TRBD1 (5 bases). The germline V gene encodes CDR1 SEHNR and CDR2 FQNEAQ (reference sequence). There are 12 residues in the CDR3. V was cut by 6 bases and J by 5 bases, with 10 bases left in between. CDR3 sequence: CASRQEHTEAFF. CDR3 coding DNA: TGTGCCAGCAGACAGGAACATACTGAAGCTTTCTTT.

The chain recombines TRBV18 with TRBJ2-2; possible D gene TRBD2, 5 bases. The germline V gene has CDR1 KGHSH and CDR2 LQKENI. The length of the CDR3 is 12 residues. Trimming pared 6 bases from V and 7 bases from J, leaving 9 bases between. CDR3 nucleotide sequence: TGTGCCAGCTCGCCCCGGGACGGGGAGCTGTTTTTT. Translated: CASSPRDGELFF.

V and J are TRBV7-8 and TRBJ2-2; TRBD2 aligns across 8 bases. The CDR3 is made up of 16 amino acids. J gave up 5 bases and V 0 bases, and 5 bases lay outside the gene matches. Germline V lookup: CDR1 SGHVS, CDR2 FQNEAQ. CDR3 in amino acids: CASSLAFRGGTGELFF. The CDR3 DNA reads TGTGCCAGCAGCTTAGCGTTTCGCGGGGGGACCGGGGAGCTGTTTTTT. The full variable domain, its missing parts supplied by reference TRBV7-8 and TRBJ2-2, is GAGVSQSPRYKVAKRGQDVALRCDPISGHVSLFWYQQALGQGPEFLTYFQNEAQLDKSGLPSDRFFAERPEGSVSTLKIQRTQQEDSAVYLCASSLAFRGGTGELFFGEGSRLTVL.

V and J are TRBV21-1 and TRBJ2-1; the table's TRBD2 call for D was not verified on the DNA. TRBV21-1 is reported as a pseudogene. This CDR3 contains 19 residues. The CDR3 region has the DNA TGTGCCAGCAGCCTCAAGGAGGAGACACTTCTAGCTTCCTACAATGAGCAGTTCTTC. This gives the protein CASSLKEETLLASYNEQFF.

This clone was found once. J is TRBJ1-1 and V is TRBV5-1, with a tentative D call TRBD1 (6 bases). This CDR3 is built from 12 residues. The V end was cut by 0 bases, the J end by 10 bases, with 10 bases between. The V gene's germline CDR1 is SGHRS and CDR2 YFSETQ. CDR3: CASSLDRAAAFF. CDR3 sequence (DNA): TGCGCCAGCAGCTTGGACAGGGCCGCAGCTTTCTTT.

The chain employs TRBV6-5 and TRBJ2-7; D not resolved. Trimming cost V 0 bases and J 4 bases, with 10 bases left between them. This CDR3 contains 14 residues. CDR1 MNHEY and CDR2 SVGAGI come from the germline V gene. The CDR3 protein is CASSYSYLSYEQYF. CDR3 DNA sequence: TGTGCCAGCAGTTACTCGTATCTGTCGTACGAGCAGTACTTC.